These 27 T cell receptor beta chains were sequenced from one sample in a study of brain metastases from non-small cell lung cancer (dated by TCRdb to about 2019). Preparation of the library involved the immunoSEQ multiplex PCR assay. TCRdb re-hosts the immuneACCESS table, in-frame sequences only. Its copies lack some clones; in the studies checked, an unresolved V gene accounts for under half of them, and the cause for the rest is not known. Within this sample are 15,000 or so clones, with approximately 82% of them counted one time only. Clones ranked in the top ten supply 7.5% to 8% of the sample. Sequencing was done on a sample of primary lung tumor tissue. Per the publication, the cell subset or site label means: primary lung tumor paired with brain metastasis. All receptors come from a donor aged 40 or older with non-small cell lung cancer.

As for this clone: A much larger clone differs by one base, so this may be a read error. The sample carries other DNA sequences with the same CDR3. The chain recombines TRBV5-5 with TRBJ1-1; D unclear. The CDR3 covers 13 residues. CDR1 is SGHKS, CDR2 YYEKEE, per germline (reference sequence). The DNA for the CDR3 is TGTGCCAGCAGCTTGGACAGACCGACTGAAGCTTTTTTT. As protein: CASSLDRPTEAFF.

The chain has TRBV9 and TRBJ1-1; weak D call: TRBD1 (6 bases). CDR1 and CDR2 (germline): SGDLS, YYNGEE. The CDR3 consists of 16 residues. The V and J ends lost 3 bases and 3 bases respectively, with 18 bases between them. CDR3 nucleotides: TGTGCCAGCAGCGGAGGTGGGGACACTGGGGACACTGAAGCTTTCTTT. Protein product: CASSGGGDTGDTEAFF.

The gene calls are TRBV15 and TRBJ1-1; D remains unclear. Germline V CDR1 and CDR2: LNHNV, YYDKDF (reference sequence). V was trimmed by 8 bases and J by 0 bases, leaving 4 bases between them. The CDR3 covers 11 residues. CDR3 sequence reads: CATGMNTEAFF. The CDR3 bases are TGTGCCACCGGGATGAACACTGAAGCTTTCTTT.

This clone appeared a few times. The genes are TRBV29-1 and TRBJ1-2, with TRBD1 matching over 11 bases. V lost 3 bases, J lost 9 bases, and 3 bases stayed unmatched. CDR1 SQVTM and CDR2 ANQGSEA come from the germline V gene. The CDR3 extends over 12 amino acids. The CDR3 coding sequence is TGCAGCGTTGACGGACAGGGGGCAAGCTACACCTTC. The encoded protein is CSVDGQGASYTF.

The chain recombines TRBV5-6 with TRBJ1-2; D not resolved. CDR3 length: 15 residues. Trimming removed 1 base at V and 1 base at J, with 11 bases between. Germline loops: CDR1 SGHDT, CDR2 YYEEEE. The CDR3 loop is CASSLSTVYNYGYTF. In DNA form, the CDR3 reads TGTGCCAGCAGCTTGTCGACGGTTTATAACTATGGCTACACCTTC.

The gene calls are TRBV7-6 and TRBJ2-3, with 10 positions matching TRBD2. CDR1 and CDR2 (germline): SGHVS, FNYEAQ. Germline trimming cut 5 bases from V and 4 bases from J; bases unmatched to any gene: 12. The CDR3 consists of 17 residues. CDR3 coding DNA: TGTGCCAGCAGCCCGGGGTATAGCGGGGGGAGGGCAGATACGCAGTATTTT. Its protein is CASSPGYSGGRADTQYF.

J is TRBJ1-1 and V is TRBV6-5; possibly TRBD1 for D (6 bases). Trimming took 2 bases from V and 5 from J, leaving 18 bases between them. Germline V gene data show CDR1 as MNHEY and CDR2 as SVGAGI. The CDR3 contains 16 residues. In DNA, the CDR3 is TGTGCCAGCAGTTACAGGGACCGGGGGCGCAGGACTGAAGCTTTCTTT. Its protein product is CASSYRDRGRRTEAFF.

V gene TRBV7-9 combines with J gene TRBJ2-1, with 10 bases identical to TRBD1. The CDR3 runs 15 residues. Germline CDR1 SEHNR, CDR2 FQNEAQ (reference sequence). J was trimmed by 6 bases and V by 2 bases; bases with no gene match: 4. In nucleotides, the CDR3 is TGTGCCAGCAGCTTACCGGGACAGGGGATCAATGAGCAGTTCTTC. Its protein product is CASSLPGQGINEQFF.

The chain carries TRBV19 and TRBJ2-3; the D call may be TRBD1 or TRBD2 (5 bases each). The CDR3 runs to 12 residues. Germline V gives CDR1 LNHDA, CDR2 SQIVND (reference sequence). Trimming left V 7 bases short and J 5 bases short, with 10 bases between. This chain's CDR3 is CASMGTVDTQYF. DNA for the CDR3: TGTGCCAGTATGGGGACGGTAGATACGCAGTATTTT.

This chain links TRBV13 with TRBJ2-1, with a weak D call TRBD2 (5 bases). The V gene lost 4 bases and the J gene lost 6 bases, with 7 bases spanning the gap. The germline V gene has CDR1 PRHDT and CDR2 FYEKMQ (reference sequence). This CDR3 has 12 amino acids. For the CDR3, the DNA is TGTGCCAGCAGCTACGGAGGCAATGAGCAGTTCTTC. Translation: CASSYGGNEQFF. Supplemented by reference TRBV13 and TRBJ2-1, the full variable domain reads AAGVIQSPRHLIKEKRETATLKCYPIPRHDTVYWYQQGPGQDPQFLISFYEKMQSDKGSIPDRFSAQQFSDYHSELNMSSLELGDSALYFCASSYGGNEQFFGPGTRLTVL.

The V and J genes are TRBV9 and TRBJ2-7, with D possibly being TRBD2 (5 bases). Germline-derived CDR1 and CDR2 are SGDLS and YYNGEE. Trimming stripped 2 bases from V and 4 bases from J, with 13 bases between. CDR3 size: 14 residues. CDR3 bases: TGTGCCAGCAGCGTGTATTCAGAGGGTTACGAGCAGTACTTC. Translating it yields CASSVYSEGYEQYF.

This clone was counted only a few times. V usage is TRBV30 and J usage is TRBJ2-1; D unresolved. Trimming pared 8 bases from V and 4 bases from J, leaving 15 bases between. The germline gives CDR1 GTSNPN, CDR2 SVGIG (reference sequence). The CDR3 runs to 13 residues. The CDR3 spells CALGLTPYNEQFF. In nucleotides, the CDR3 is TGTGCCCTCGGGCTTACCCCGTACAATGAGCAGTTCTTC.

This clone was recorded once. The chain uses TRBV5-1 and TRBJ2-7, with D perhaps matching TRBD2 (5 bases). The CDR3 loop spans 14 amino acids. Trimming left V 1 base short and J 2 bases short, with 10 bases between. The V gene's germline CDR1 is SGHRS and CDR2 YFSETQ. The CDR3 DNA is TGCGCCAGCAGCTTGTCCGGGGAAACCTACGAGCAGTACGTC. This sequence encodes CASSLSGETYEQYV.

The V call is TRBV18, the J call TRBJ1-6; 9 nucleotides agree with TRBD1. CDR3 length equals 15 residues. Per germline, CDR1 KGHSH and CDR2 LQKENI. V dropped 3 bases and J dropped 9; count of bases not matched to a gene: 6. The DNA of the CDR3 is TGTGCCAGCTCACCCAAGGACAGGGGAAGTTCACCCCTCCACTTT. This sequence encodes CASSPKDRGSSPLHF.

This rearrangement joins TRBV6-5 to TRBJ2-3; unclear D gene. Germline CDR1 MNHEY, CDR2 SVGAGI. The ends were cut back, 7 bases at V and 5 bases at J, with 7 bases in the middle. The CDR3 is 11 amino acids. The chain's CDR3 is CASKKGDTQYF. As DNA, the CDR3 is TGTGCCAGCAAGAAAGGAGATACGCAGTATTTT.

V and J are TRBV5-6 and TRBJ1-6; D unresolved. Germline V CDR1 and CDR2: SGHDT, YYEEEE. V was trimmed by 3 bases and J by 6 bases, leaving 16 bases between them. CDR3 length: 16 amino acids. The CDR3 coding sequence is TGTGCCAGCAGCTCGTTTGGGGAGATGACTAATTCACCCCTCCACTTT. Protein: CASSSFGEMTNSPLHF.

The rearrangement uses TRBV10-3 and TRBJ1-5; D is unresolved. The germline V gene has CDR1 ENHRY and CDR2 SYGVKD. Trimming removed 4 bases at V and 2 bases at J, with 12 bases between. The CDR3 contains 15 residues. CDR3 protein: CAISGGLRGNQPQHF. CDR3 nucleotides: TGTGCCATCAGTGGAGGACTGAGGGGCAATCAGCCCCAGCATTTT.

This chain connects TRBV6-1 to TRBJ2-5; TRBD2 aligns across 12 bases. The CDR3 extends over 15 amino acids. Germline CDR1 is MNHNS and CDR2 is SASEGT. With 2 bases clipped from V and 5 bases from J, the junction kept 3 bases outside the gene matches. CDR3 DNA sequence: TGTGCCAGCAGTGAACTAGCGGGGGGGCGGGAGACCCAGTACTTC. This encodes CASSELAGGRETQYF.

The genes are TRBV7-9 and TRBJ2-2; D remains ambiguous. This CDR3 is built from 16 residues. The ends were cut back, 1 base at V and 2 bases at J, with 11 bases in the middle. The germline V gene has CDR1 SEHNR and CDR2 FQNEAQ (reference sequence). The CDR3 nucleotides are TGTGCCAGCAGCTTAGTGGCAGGCACCAACACCGGGGAGCTGTTTTTT. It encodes CASSLVAGTNTGELFF. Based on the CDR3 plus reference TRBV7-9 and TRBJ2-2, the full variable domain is DTGVSQNPRHKITKRGQNVTFRCDPISEHNRLYWYRQTLGQGPEFLTYFQNEAQLEKSRLLSDRFSAERPKGSFSTLEIQRTEQGDSAMYLCASSLVAGTNTGELFFGEGSRLTVL.

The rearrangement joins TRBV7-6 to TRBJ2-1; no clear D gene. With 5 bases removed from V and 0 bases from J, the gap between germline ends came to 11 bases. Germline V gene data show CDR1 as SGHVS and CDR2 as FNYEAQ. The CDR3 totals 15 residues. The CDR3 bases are TGTGCCAGCAGCAACAGCATGAGCTCCTACAATGAGCAGTTCTTC. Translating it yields CASSNSMSSYNEQFF.

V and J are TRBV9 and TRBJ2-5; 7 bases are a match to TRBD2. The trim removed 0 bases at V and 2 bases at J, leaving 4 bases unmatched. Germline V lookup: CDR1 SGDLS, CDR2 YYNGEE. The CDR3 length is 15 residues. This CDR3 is CASSVEGREQETQYF. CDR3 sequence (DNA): TGTGCCAGCAGCGTAGAGGGGAGGGAGCAAGAGACCCAGTACTTC.

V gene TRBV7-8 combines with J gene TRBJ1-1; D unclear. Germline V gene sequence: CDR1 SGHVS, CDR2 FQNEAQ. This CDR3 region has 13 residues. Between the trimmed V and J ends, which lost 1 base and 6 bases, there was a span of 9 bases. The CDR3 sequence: CASSLVADSEAFF. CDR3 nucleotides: TGTGCCAGCAGCTTAGTTGCGGATTCTGAAGCTTTCTTT.

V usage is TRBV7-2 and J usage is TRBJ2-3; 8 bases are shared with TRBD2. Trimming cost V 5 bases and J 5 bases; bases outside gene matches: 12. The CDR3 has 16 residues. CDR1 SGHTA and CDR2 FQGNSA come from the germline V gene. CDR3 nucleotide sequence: TGTGCCAGCAGCAGTGGGGATGCGGGGGGTAAAGATACGCAGTATTTT. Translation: CASSSGDAGGKDTQYF.

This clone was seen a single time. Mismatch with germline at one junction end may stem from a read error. The CDR3 region is CATSGLGSEQFF. The CDR3 bases are TGTGCCACCAGTGGTTTGGGGAGTGAGCAGTTCTTC. The chain recombines TRBV24-1 with TRBJ2-1, with D perhaps matching TRBD2 (5 bases). This CDR3 region has 12 residues. The germline V gene encodes CDR1 KGHDR and CDR2 SFDVKD.

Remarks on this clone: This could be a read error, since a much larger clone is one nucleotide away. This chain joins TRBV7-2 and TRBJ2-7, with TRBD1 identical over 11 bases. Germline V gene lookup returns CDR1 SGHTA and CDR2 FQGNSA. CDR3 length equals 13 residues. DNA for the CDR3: TGTGCTAGCAGCCGGGACAGGGGGAAGGAGCAGTACTTC. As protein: CASSRDRGKEQYF. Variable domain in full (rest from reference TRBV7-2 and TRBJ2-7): GAGVSQSPSNKVTEKGKDVELRCDPISGHTALYWYRQSLGQGLEFLIYFQGNSAPDKSGLPSDRFSAERTGGSVSTLTIQRTQQEDSAVYLCASSRDRGKEQYFGPGTRLTVT.

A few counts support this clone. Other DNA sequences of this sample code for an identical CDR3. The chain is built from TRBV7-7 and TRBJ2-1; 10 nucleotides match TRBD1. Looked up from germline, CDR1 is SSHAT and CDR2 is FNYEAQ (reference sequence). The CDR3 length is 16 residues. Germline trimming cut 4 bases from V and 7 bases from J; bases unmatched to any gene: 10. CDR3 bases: TGTGCCAGCAGCTCCCGAATGGGACAGGGGACAAATGAGCAGTTCTTC. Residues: CASSSRMGQGTNEQFF.

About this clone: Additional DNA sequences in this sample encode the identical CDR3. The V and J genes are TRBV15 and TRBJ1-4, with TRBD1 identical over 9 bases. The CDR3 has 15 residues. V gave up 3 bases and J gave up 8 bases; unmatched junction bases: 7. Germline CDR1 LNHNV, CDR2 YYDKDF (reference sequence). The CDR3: CATSSGGQGTEKLFF. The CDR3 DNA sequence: TGTGCCACCAGCAGTGGGGGACAGGGAACCGAAAAACTGTTTTTT.